The 11 T cell receptor beta chains below were found in one sample sequenced in a study of persistence of HIV-infected CD4 T cells. This was the immunoSEQ version 4 assay in survey mode. Clones were read by immunoSEQ multiplex PCR, and TCRdb kept only the in-frame ones, dropping some. Of roughly 35,000 clones detected, 82% appear once; the ten largest clones hold 0.97%. The stimulus was an HIV-1 Gag 15-mer peptide pool, 0.9 to 1 ug/peptide/mL. CD40L/CD69 double-negative CD45RO-high memory CD4+ T cells were collected. The antigens these receptors bind are not known. The source material was cultured CD4+ T cells from PBMCs, sampled from a patient who received antiretroviral therapy. The source is an adult with HIV. The donor label of this sample is uncertain.

A single count supports this clone. The chain carries TRBV5-4 and TRBJ1-2, with 9 bases that match TRBD1. The ends lost 3 bases at V and 2 bases at J; junction bases unmatched: 8. The CDR3 is 16 amino acids. The V gene's germline CDR1 is SGHNT and CDR2 YYREEE (reference sequence). CDR3 in DNA: TGTGCCAGCAGCTCGGCTGTGGACAGGGGCAACTATGGCTACACCTTC. It translates to CASSSAVDRGNYGYTF.

This clone was picked up a small number of times. The rearrangement links TRBV11-1 to TRBJ1-6; the D is unclear. Germline CDR1 reads SGHAT; CDR2 reads FQDESV (reference sequence). Trimming left V 1 base short and J 10 bases short, with 11 bases between. This CDR3 spans 14 amino acids. DNA of the CDR3: TGTGCCAGCAGCTTAGTTCGGGCGAAGTCACCCCTCCACTTT. This codes for CASSLVRAKSPLHF.

The chain couples TRBV6-5 to TRBJ1-5, with D unresolved. CDR3 size: 14 residues. Germline V CDR1 and CDR2: MNHEY, SVGAGI. Trimming left V 6 bases short and J 1 base short, with 10 bases between. CDR3 coding DNA: TGTGCCAGCAGGTACGTGGGGAGCAATCAGCCCCAGCATTTT. It translates to CASRYVGSNQPQHF.

The J gene is TRBJ1-1, the V gene TRBV6-1; unclear D gene. Trimming stripped 2 bases from V and 3 bases from J, with 7 bases between. CDR3 length equals 13 residues. Germline CDR1 is MNHNS and CDR2 is SASEGT. CDR3 sequence: CASSETLDTEAFF. The CDR3 region has the DNA TGTGCCAGCAGTGAAACCCTGGACACTGAAGCTTTCTTT.

The chain joins TRBV19 to TRBJ2-5; no reliable D call. With 0 bases removed from V and 4 bases from J, the gap between germline ends came to 6 bases. The CDR3 runs 13 residues. Germline CDR1 reads LNHDA; CDR2 reads SQIVND (reference sequence). CDR3 DNA: TGTGCCAGTAGTATAGATCTAACAGAGACCCAGTACTTC. This sequence encodes CASSIDLTETQYF.

The chain is built from TRBV9 and TRBJ2-5, with 10 nucleotides matching TRBD2. The germline V gene encodes CDR1 SGDLS and CDR2 YYNGEE. The CDR3 extends over 18 amino acids. J lost 2 bases, V lost 0 bases, and 10 bases had no gene match. CDR3 coding DNA: TGTGCCAGCAGCGTAGGGACAGCGGGGGGGCCTAGTCAAGAGACCCAGTACTTC. As protein: CASSVGTAGGPSQETQYF.

This rearrangement joins TRBV7-8 to TRBJ2-3, with no clear D. The CDR3 extends over 13 amino acids. Germline V lookup: CDR1 SGHVS, CDR2 FQNEAQ. Deletions cut 5 bases from V and 5 bases from J, with 11 bases between. DNA of the CDR3: TGTGCCAGCAGCCTCGGATGGAAAGATACGCAGTATTTT. Its protein product is CASSLGWKDTQYF.

This clone was counted between two and nine times. The V and J genes are TRBV6-2 or TRBV6-3 and TRBJ1-1, with 9 nucleotides matching TRBD1. The junction had 7 bases not matched to a gene; V was cut back by 2 bases and J by 0 bases. The CDR3 totals 17 residues. Germline values: CDR1 MNHEY, CDR2 SVGEGT. This chain's CDR3 is CASSYLGQGILNTEAFF. The DNA of the CDR3 is TGTGCCAGCAGTTACCTCGGACAGGGGATATTGAACACTGAAGCTTTCTTT.

This clone occurred a few times. The gene calls are TRBV7-9 and TRBJ1-2; TRBD1 matches 7 bases. With V trimmed by 5 bases and J by 7 bases, 7 bases remained unmatched. CDR1 and CDR2 (germline): SEHNR, FQNEAQ (reference sequence). The CDR3 spans 13 residues. The CDR3 bases are TGTGCCAGCAGCCGACAGGGATCGGGTGGCTACACCTTC. Its protein is CASSRQGSGGYTF.

The chain recombines TRBV19 with TRBJ1-5; perhaps TRBD1 as D (5 bases). The CDR3 is made up of 15 amino acids. Germline V CDR1 and CDR2: LNHDA, SQIVND (reference sequence). Trimming pared 6 bases from V and 0 bases from J, leaving 12 bases between. As DNA, the CDR3 is TGTGCCAGTAGCTTAGGGGAGTATAGCAATCAGCCCCAGCATTTT. It codes for CASSLGEYSNQPQHF.

This chain links TRBV6-6 with TRBJ1-2; TRBD1 aligns across 7 bases. The V gene end was trimmed by 6 bases and the J gene end by 0 bases; junction bases not matched to a gene: 7. This CDR3 region has 15 residues. CDR1 and CDR2 (germline): MNHNY, SVGAGI (reference sequence). The CDR3 DNA reads as TGTGCCAGCAGCAGAACAGGGGTCGCTAACTATGGCTACACCTTC. Protein product: CASSRTGVANYGYTF.